Shown below are 15 T cell receptor beta chains from a single sample sequenced in a study of blood T cell repertoires in COVID-19. Produced via immunoSEQ multiplex PCR; TCRdb's table is partial and in-frame only. The sample lists approximately 100,000 clones; approximately 88% were seen once. Sequencing used peripheral blood. These receptor sequences come from an older woman with acute or convalescent COVID-19.

As to this clone: At the DNA level, this CDR3 is encoded by other sequences in the same sample as well. The gene calls are TRBV18 and TRBJ1-1, with unresolved D. V lost 1 base, J lost 1 base, and 7 bases lay in between. CDR1 is KGHSH and CDR2 is LQKENI in the germline V gene. The CDR3 runs to 14 residues. The CDR3 protein is CASSPQGGNTEAFF. DNA for the CDR3: TGTGCCAGCTCACCACAGGGAGGGAACACTGAAGCTTTCTTT.

This chain connects TRBV18 to TRBJ1-3; TRBD1 is a possible D gene (6 bases). Germline V gene lookup returns CDR1 KGHSH and CDR2 LQKENI. The V end was cut by 5 bases, the J end by 0 bases, with 14 bases between. This CDR3 contains 16 residues. This chain's CDR3 is CASSFQGHVSGNTIYF. CDR3 in DNA: TGTGCCAGCTCATTTCAGGGGCACGTCTCTGGAAACACCATATATTTT.

Written as DNA, the CDR3 is TGTGCCAGCAGTTTGAGGACAGTGAACACTGAAGCTTTCTTT. Translated, it gives CASSLRTVNTEAFF. This chain uses TRBV2 with TRBJ1-1; the D gene is possibly TRBD1 (6 bases). CDR1 is SNHLY, CDR2 FYNNEI, per germline. Trimming removed 5 bases at V and 0 bases at J, with 10 bases between. The CDR3 extends over 14 amino acids.

The chain uses TRBV7-3 and TRBJ2-1; no definite D call. CDR3 length: 15 residues. Germline V gene sequence: CDR1 SGHTA, CDR2 FQGTGA. The V gene lost 5 bases and the J gene lost 0 bases, with 11 bases spanning the gap. The CDR3 coding sequence is TGTGCCAGCAGCATCGACTCGAGCTCCTACAATGAGCAGTTCTTC. Translating it yields CASSIDSSSYNEQFF.

CDR3 protein: CASSLPSGSSSEQFF. The CDR3 DNA reads as TGTGCCAGCAGCTTGCCTAGCGGGAGTAGTAGTGAGCAGTTCTTC. This rearrangement joins TRBV5-4 to TRBJ2-1, with 10 positions matching TRBD2. J was trimmed by 9 bases and V by 1 base; bases with no gene match: 7. The CDR3 runs to 15 residues. Germline V CDR1 and CDR2: SGHNT, YYREEE (reference sequence). Filled out from reference TRBV5-4 and TRBJ2-1, the complete variable domain reads ETGVTQSPTHLIKTRGQQVTLRCSSQSGHNTVSWYQQALGQGPQFIFQYYREEENGRGNFPPRFSGLQFPNYSSELNVNALELDDSALYLCASSLPSGSSSEQFFGPGTRLTVL.

This clone was recorded only once. The gene calls are TRBV19 and TRBJ2-3; D unresolved. Trimming removed 8 bases from V and 5 bases from J, with 8 bases in between. This CDR3 comprises 11 residues. Germline values: CDR1 LNHDA, CDR2 SQIVND (reference sequence). In DNA form, the CDR3 reads TGTGCCAGTCCTGGAGAAGATACGCAGTATTTT. It is translated as CASPGEDTQYF.

The chain uses TRBV11-2 and TRBJ1-2; D is possibly TRBD1 (6 bases). Germline CDR1 SGHAT, CDR2 FQNNGV. The V gene lost 2 bases and the J gene lost 4 bases, with 8 bases spanning the gap. This CDR3 contains 13 residues. CDR3 in amino acids: CASSLTGSYGYTF. The CDR3 DNA reads as TGTGCCAGCAGCTTAACAGGGTCCTATGGCTACACCTTC.

The V gene is TRBV16, the J gene TRBJ2-1; D gene ambiguous. The germline V gene has CDR1 KGHSY and CDR2 FQNENV. Trimming shortened V by 4 bases and J by 4 bases, and 5 bases separated the two germline ends. The CDR3 runs 12 residues. CDR3 sequence: CASSPNYNEQFF. Written as DNA, the CDR3 is TGTGCCAGCAGCCCTAATTACAATGAGCAGTTCTTC.

This clone has a single count. The rearrangement joins TRBV15 to TRBJ2-1; no firm D call. This CDR3 has 15 residues. Per germline, CDR1 LNHNV and CDR2 YYDKDF (reference sequence). With 0 bases removed from V and 5 bases from J, the gap between germline ends came to 11 bases. The CDR3 nucleotides read TGTGCCACCAGCAGAGATACAGACCTTAACAATGAGCAGTTCTTC. Residues: CATSRDTDLNNEQFF.

J is TRBJ2-1 and V is TRBV29-1; 14 bases map to TRBD2. CDR1 is SQVTM and CDR2 is ANQGSEA in the germline V gene. CDR3 length equals 16 residues. V shed 0 bases, J shed 12 bases, and the junction held 10 bases outside the gene matches. The CDR3 bases are TGCAGCGTTGAAGAATCTAGGGGGACTAGCGGGAGTCGGCAGTTCTTC. Translated, it gives CSVEESRGTSGSRQFF.

The chain links TRBV30 to TRBJ1-6, with a possible D match to TRBD1 (6 bases). V was clipped by 2 bases and J by 9 bases, with 8 bases between them. The CDR3 spans 12 residues. The V gene's germline CDR1 is GTSNPN and CDR2 SVGIG (reference sequence). CDR3 region: CAWSRTVSPLHF. The CDR3 DNA follows: TGTGCCTGGAGTAGGACAGTTTCACCCCTCCACTTT.

This chain uses TRBV11-2 with TRBJ2-1; 10 nucleotides match TRBD2. CDR3 length equals 18 residues. Germline V CDR1 and CDR2: SGHAT, FQNNGV. With 5 bases clipped from V and 0 bases from J, the junction kept 10 bases outside the gene matches. CDR3 sequence: CASSPGLASGSSYNEQFF. The CDR3 DNA reads TGTGCCAGCAGCCCCGGGTTGGCTAGCGGGAGCTCCTACAATGAGCAGTTCTTC. Combining the CDR3 with reference TRBV11-2 and TRBJ2-1 gives the whole variable domain EAGVAQSPRYKIIEKRQSVAFWCNPISGHATLYWYQQILGQGPKLLIQFQNNGVVDDSQLPKDRFSAERLKGVDSTLKIQPAKLEDSAVYLCASSPGLASGSSYNEQFFGPGTRLTVL.

This chain connects TRBV28 to TRBJ2-1; TRBD1 might be the D (6 bases). Per the germline V gene, CDR1 is MDHEN and CDR2 is SYDVKM. The length of the CDR3 is 12 residues. The ends were cut back, 5 bases at V and 9 bases at J, with 11 bases in the middle. Here the CDR3 reads CASSHRDSEQFF. DNA for the CDR3: TGTGCCAGCAGTCACAGGGATAGTGAGCAGTTCTTC.

The chain joins TRBV20-1 to TRBJ2-5; TRBD1 agrees at 9 bases. V lost 3 bases and J lost 5; bases outside the gene matches: 4. Germline loops: CDR1 DFQATT, CDR2 SNEGSKA (reference sequence). CDR3 size: 13 residues. Written as DNA, the CDR3 is TGCAGTGCTAGTCACGGGACAGGGGAGACCCAGTACTTC. Translation: CSASHGTGETQYF.

The rearrangement uses TRBV5-5 and TRBJ2-1; D remains unclear. The CDR3 sequence is 12 residues long. Trimming pared 0 bases from V and 7 bases from J, leaving 5 bases between. Looked up from germline, CDR1 is SGHKS and CDR2 is YYEKEE (reference sequence). CDR3 sequence: CASSLVENEQFF. In nucleotides, the CDR3 is TGTGCCAGCAGCTTGGTTGAGAATGAGCAGTTCTTC.